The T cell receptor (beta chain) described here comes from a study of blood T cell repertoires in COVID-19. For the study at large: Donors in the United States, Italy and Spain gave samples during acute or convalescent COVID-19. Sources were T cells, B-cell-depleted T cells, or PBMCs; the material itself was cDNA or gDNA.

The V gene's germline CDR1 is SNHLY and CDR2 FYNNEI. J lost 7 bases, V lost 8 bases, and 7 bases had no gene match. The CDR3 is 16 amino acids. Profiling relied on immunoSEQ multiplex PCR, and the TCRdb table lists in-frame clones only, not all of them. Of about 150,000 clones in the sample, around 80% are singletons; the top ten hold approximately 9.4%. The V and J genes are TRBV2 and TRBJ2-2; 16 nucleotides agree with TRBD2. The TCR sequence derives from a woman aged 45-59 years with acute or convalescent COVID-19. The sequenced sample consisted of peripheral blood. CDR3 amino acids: CASSLGLAGGFGELFF. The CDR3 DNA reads TGTGCCAGCTCCCTGGGACTAGCGGGAGGGTTCGGGGAGCTGTTTTTT.